Given below is one TCR beta chain in context. This sample was taken from a study of blood T cell repertoires in COVID-19. Study information: From the United States, Italy and Spain came samples of acute and convalescent COVID-19. T cells, B-cell-depleted T cells, or PBMCs provided the cDNA or gDNA that served as material.

The length of the CDR3 is 16 residues. Germline V CDR1 and CDR2: GTSNPN, SVGIG (reference sequence). V trimming: 6 bases; J trimming: 3 bases; junction bases outside the gene matches: 12. In the source study's methods: Reference gene primer amplification in the assay estimated nucleated cell counts. Assay: immunoSEQ multiplex PCR; the TCRdb copy retains only in-frame clones and omits some. V and J calls and clone size follow that table, whereas D and trimming were derived from the DNA. The sample lists 40,000 to 55,000 clones, approximately 77% occurring once. The source of this sequence is a woman aged 65 to 85 with acute or convalescent COVID-19. The sample was peripheral blood. This sequence joins TRBV30 and TRBJ2-7; 12 nucleotides align to TRBD2. The CDR3 sequence: CACNERLAGENYEQYF. As DNA, the CDR3 is TGTGCCTGTAACGAAAGACTAGCGGGAGAAAACTACGAGCAGTACTTC.